This TCR beta chain was captured in a study of T cell repertoires and HLA-DP antigens. As to this clone: Its antigen is unknown.

Germline V gives CDR1 MRHNA, CDR2 SNTAGT. The CDR3 loop spans 17 amino acids. The ends were cut back, 0 bases at V and 8 bases at J, with 19 bases in the middle. Measured with immunoSEQ multiplex PCR; TCRdb has only the in-frame clones, and not every one. The sample has around 100,000 clones; over 90% are singletons. Sequenced: CD4+ T cells from PBMCs. The receptor's source is a woman aged 18-29 years in good health and CMV-seronegative. V is TRBV6-4 and J is TRBJ1-4; D is undetermined. The CDR3 nucleotides read TGTGCCAGCAGTGACTCACTTTACACCCTCGGATGGGAAAAACTGTTTTTT. Translating it yields CASSDSLYTLGWEKLFF.